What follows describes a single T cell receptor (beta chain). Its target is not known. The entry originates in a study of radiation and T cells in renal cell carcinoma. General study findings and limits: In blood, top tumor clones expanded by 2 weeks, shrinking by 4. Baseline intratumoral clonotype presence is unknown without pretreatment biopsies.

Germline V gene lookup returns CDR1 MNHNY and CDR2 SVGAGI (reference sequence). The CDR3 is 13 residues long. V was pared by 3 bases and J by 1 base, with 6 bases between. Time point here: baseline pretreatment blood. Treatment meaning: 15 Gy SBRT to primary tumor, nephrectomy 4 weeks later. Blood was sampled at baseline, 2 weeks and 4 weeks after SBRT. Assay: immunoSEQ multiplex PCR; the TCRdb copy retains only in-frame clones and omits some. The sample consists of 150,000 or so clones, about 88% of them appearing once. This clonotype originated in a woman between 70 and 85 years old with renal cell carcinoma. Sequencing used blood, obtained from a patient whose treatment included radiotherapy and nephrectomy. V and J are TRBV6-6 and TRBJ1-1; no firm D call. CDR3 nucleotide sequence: TGTGCCAGCAGTTATAAACCGAACACTGAAGCTTTCTTT. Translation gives CASSYKPNTEAFF.